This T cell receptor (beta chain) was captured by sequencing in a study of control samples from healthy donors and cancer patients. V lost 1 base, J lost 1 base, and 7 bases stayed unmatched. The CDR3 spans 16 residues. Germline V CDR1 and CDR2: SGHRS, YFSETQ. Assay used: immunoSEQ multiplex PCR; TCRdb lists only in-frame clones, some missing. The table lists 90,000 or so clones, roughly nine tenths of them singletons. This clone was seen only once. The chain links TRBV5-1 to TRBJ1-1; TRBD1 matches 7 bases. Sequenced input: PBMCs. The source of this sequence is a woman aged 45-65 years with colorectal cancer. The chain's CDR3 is CASSLRGQTPNTEAFF. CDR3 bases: TGCGCCAGCAGCTTGAGGGGACAGACACCGAACACTGAAGCTTTCTTT.